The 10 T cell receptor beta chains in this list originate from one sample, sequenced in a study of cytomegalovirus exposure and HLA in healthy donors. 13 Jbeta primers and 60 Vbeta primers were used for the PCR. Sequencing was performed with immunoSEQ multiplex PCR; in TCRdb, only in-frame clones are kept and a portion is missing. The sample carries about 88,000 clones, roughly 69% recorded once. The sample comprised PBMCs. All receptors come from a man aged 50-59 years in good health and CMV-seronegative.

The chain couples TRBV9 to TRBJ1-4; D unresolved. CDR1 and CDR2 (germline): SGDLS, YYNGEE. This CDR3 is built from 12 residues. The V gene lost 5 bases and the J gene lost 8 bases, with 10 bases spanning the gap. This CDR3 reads CASRTRWEKLFF. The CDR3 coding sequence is TGTGCCAGCAGGACGAGGTGGGAAAAACTGTTTTTT.

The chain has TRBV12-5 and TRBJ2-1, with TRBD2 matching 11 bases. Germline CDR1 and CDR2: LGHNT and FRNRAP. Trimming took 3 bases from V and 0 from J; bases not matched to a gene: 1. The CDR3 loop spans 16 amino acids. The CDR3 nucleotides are TGTGCTAGTGGTTTTCTAGCGGGAGGCTCCTACAATGAGCAGTTCTTC. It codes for CASGFLAGGSYNEQFF.

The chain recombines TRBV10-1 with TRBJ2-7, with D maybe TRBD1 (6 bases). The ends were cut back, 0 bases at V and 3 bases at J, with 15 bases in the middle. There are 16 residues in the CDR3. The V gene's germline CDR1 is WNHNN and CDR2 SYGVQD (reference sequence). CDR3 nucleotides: TGCGCCAGCAGTGAGTCAAGGACAGCCCCTAGCTACGAGCAGTACTTC. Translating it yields CASSESRTAPSYEQYF.

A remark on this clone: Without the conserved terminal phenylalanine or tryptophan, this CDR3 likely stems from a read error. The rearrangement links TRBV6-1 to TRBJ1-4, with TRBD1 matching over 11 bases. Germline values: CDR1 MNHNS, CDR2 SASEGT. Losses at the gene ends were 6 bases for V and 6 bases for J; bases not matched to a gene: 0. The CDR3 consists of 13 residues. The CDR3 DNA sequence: TGTGCCAGCAGGGGACAGGGGGATGAAAAACTGTTTGTT. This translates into CASRGQGDEKLFV.

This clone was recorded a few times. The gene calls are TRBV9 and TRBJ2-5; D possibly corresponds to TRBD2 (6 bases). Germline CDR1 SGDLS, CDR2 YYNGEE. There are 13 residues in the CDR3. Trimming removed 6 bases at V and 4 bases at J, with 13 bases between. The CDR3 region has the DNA TGTGCCAGCAACGACGGGACTCCAGAGACCCAGTACTTC. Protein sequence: CASNDGTPETQYF.

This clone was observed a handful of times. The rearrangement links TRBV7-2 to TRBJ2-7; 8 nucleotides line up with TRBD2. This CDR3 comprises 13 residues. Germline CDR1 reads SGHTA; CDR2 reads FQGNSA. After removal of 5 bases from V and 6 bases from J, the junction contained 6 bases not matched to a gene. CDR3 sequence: CASSPGLVLEQYF. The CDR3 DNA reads TGTGCCAGCAGCCCGGGACTAGTGCTCGAGCAGTACTTC.

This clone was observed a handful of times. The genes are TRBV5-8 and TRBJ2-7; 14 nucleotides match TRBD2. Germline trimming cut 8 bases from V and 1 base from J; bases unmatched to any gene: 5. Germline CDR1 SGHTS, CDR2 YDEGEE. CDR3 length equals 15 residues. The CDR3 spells CASRLAGGSSYEQYV. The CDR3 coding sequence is TGTGCCAGTAGACTAGCGGGAGGGTCTTCCTACGAGCAGTACGTC.

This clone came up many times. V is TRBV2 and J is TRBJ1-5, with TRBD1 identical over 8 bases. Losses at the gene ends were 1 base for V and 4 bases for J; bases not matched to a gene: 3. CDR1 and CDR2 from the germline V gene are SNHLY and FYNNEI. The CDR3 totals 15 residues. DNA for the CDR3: TGTGCCAGCAGTGAAGACGGACAGGGAAATCAGCCCCAGCATTTT. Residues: CASSEDGQGNQPQHF.

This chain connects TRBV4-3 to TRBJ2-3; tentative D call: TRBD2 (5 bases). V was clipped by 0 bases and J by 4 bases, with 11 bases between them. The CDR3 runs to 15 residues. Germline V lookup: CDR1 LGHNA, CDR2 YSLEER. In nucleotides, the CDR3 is TGCGCCAGCAGCCAAGAGCACCGGGGTTCAGATACGCAGTATTTT. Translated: CASSQEHRGSDTQYF.

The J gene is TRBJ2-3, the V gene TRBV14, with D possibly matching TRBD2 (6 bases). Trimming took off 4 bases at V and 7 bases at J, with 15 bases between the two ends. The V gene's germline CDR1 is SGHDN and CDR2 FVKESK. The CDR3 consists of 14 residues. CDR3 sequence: CASSPGPGGNTQYF. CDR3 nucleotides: TGTGCCAGCAGCCCTGGCCCCGGCGGGAATACGCAGTATTTT. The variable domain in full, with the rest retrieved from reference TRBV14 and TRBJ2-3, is EAGVTQFPSHSVIEKGQTVTLRCDPISGHDNLYWYRRVMGKEIKFLLHFVKESKQDESGMPNNRFLAERTGGTYSTLKVQPAELEDSGVYFCASSPGPGGNTQYFGPGTRLTVL.